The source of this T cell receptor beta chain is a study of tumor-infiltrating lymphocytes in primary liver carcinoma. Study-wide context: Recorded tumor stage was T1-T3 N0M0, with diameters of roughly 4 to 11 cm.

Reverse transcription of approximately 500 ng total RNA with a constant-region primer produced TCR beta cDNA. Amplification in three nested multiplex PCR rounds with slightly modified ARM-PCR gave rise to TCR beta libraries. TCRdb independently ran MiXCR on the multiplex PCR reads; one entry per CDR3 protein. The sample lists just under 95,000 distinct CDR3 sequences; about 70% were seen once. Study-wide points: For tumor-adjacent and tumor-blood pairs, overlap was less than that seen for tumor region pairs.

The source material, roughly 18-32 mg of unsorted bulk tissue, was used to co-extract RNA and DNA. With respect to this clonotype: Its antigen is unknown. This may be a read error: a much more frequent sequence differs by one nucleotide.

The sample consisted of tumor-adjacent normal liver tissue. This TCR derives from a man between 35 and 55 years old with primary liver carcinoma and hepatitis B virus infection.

The CDR3 spells CTSSYSRAEEGEQYF. The CDR3 nucleotides read TGTACCAGCAGTTATAGTAGGGCCGAAGAGGGCGAGCAGTACTTC. This chain joins TRBV6-6 and TRBJ2-7; D possibly corresponds to TRBD2 (5 bases). Germline loops: CDR1 MNHNY, CDR2 SVGAGI (reference sequence). The CDR3 spans 15 residues.